These 8 T cell receptor beta chains share one sample of origin, sequenced in a study of cytotoxic CD8 clonotypes in ibrutinib-treated CLL. TCRdb's copy holds only in-frame clones and misses some; the assay was immunoSEQ multiplex PCR. The sample holds 50,000 to 70,000 clones, roughly 50% seen once. The source was PBMCs, collected at disease progression, from a patient treated with ibrutinib. The origin of the receptors is a human donor with chronic lymphocytic leukemia.

The J gene is TRBJ2-7, the V gene TRBV21-1; the table gives TRBD2 as D, unverified against the DNA. TRBV21-1 is classified as a pseudogene. This CDR3 spans 15 amino acids. CDR3 sequence: CASSKGSRSSYEQYF. The CDR3 region has the DNA TGTGCCAGCAGCAAAGGTTCGCGGAGCTCCTACGAGCAGTACTTC.

The rearrangement uses TRBV15 and TRBJ2-5; 8 positions match TRBD1. Germline trimming cut 0 bases from V and 4 bases from J; bases unmatched to any gene: 4. Germline CDR1 is LNHNV and CDR2 is YYDKDF (reference sequence). The CDR3 contains 15 residues. CDR3 nucleotide sequence: TGTGCCACCAGCAGAGACCGGACAGGGAGAGAGACCCAGTACTTC. Its translation: CATSRDRTGRETQYF.

This clone was counted between two and nine times. This chain joins TRBV4-3 and TRBJ2-7; 8 nucleotides match TRBD1. V shed 0 bases and J 3 bases; nucleotides not matched to a gene: 13. Per the germline V gene, CDR1 is LGHNA and CDR2 is YSLEER. The CDR3 spans 18 residues. In nucleotides, the CDR3 is TGCGCCAGCAGCCAAGATTCTCTCTACGGGACAGGATACTACGAGCAGTACTTC. Translating it yields CASSQDSLYGTGYYEQYF.

This sequence joins TRBV5-6 and TRBJ1-4, with D unclear. The CDR3 extends over 13 amino acids. V dropped 0 bases and J dropped 5 bases, with 5 bases sitting between them. Germline values: CDR1 SGHDT, CDR2 YYEEEE. The CDR3 spells CASSLVGNEKLFF. In DNA, the CDR3 is TGTGCCAGCAGCTTGGTGGGGAATGAAAAACTGTTTTTT.

In nucleotides, the CDR3 is TGTGCCAGCAGTGACGGAGCACAGCGGGGAAAACTGTTTTTT. Encoded protein: CASSDGAQRGKLFF. The chain uses TRBV6-1 and TRBJ1-4; no firm D call. The CDR3 is 14 amino acids. The germline gives CDR1 MNHNS, CDR2 SASEGT. The V and J ends lost 3 bases and 10 bases respectively, with 15 bases between them.

V usage is TRBV6-5 and J usage is TRBJ1-1, with D unresolved. V gave up 7 bases and J gave up 3 bases, with 12 bases separating them. Per germline, CDR1 MNHEY and CDR2 SVGAGI. The CDR3 is 13 amino acids. The CDR3: CASTNHGDTEAFF. The CDR3 DNA reads TGTGCCAGCACCAACCATGGAGACACTGAAGCTTTCTTT.

CDR3 sequence: CASSHISGGRTDTQYF. CDR3 sequence (DNA): TGCGCCAGCAGCCATATTAGCGGGGGTCGCACAGATACGCAGTATTTT. V and J are TRBV4-1 and TRBJ2-3; 9 nucleotides line up with TRBD2. Per germline, CDR1 MGHRA and CDR2 YSYEKL. This CDR3 has 16 amino acids. The trim removed 3 bases at V and 1 base at J, leaving 5 bases unmatched.

This clone turned up a few times. The chain couples TRBV5-1 to TRBJ2-7, with 7 bases identical to TRBD1. The CDR3 runs to 14 residues. In germline, CDR1 is SGHRS, CDR2 YFSETQ. The J segment lost 5 bases and the V segment lost 2 bases, leaving 7 bases of the junction unmatched. The CDR3, as DNA: TGCGCCAGCAGCTTAGCCTACGGGACAGACGAGCAGTACTTC. Protein: CASSLAYGTDEQYF.